This is a list of T cell receptor beta chains from one sample in a study of T cell responses to AZD1222 COVID-19 vaccine. Produced via immunoSEQ multiplex PCR; TCRdb's table is partial and in-frame only. The data contain around 65,000 clones, 83% of them singletons. The material sequenced was peripheral blood, taken 28 days after the second AZD1222 dose. These receptors originate from an adult who received the AZD1222 COVID-19 vaccine. The CDR3 runs from the conserved cysteine through the conserved F or W. A D gene is named only where the DNA matches it firmly. Only part of the rows carry a size: once, few, many, or a class if the clone is expanded.

TRBJ1-1,NA,few,TRBV5-1,CASSEDRQNTEAFF,TGCGCCAGCAGCGAGGACAGACAGAACACTGAAGCTTTCTTT
TRBJ1-1,NA,NA,TRBV3-1/TRBV3-2,CASSPNGRRGLEAFF,TGTGCCAGCAGCCCCAATGGCAGACGAGGGCTGGAAGCTTTCTTT
TRBJ2-6,NA,NA,TRBV19,CASSIPGNGANVLTF,TGTGCCAGTAGTATCCCAGGGAACGGGGCCAACGTCCTGACTTTC
TRBJ2-2,TRBD1,NA,TRBV10-2,CASRQGQSTGELFF,TGCGCCAGCAGGCAGGGACAGTCCACCGGGGAGCTGTTTTTT
TRBJ1-1,NA,NA,TRBV7-2,CASSFFGSGGQNTEAFF,TGTGCCAGCAGCTTCTTTGGTTCGGGGGGACAGAACACTGAAGCTTTCTTT
TRBJ2-1,NA,NA,TRBV19,CASSIMKGHSQFF,TGTGCCAGTAGTATAATGAAAGGACATTCGCAGTTCTTC
TRBJ2-3,TRBD1,NA,TRBV7-9,CASRTDRGYSTDTQYF,TGTGCCAGCAGAACGGACAGGGGATATAGCACAGATACGCAGTATTTT
TRBJ1-2,NA,NA,TRBV7-9,CASSLTGMNYGYTF,TGTGCCAGCAGCTTAACAGGGATGAACTATGGCTACACCTTC
TRBJ2-1,NA,few,TRBV4-2,CASSRDKFSYNEQFF,TGTGCCAGCAGCCGAGATAAGTTCTCCTACAATGAGCAGTTCTTC
TRBJ1-1,NA,NA,TRBV14,CASSQPGLNTEAFF,TGTGCCAGCAGCCAACCAGGACTGAACACTGAAGCTTTCTTT
TRBJ1-3,NA,once,TRBV1,CTSSQVRGRTVDGNTIYF,TGCACCAGCAGCCAAGTTAGGGGACGGACAGTGGACGGAAACACCATATATTTT
TRBJ1-6,NA,NA,TRBV12-5,CASGLVVQGRRNSPLHF,TGTGCTAGTGGTTTGGTGGTCCAGGGTCGCAGGAATTCACCCCTCCACTTT
TRBJ2-2,TRBD2,NA,TRBV27,CATAGGPTTGELFF,TGTGCCACCGCGGGGGGGCCGACCACCGGGGAGCTGTTTTTT
TRBJ2-3,TRBD1,NA,TRBV7-3,CASSSRTGTGGDTQYF,TGTGCCAGCAGCTCACGAACAGGGACAGGGGGAGATACGCAGTATTTT
TRBJ2-7,NA,NA,TRBV10-2,CASSGLQSGSYEQYF,TGCGCCAGCAGTGGACTCCAAAGCGGCTCCTACGAGCAGTACTTC
TRBJ1-4,NA,NA,TRBV5-1,CASSPNPRQDNEKLFF,TGCGCCAGCAGCCCCAATCCCCGACAGGATAATGAAAAACTGTTTTTT
TRBJ1-3,NA,NA,TRBV7-6,CASSLEYRVEDGNTIYF,TGTGCCAGCAGCTTAGAGTACAGGGTCGAAGATGGAAACACCATATATTTT
TRBJ2-7,NA,NA,TRBV5-1,CASSLYSGPYEQYF,TGCGCCAGCAGCTTGTACTCCGGACCCTACGAGCAGTACTTC
TRBJ2-3,NA,once,TRBV12-3/TRBV12-4,CASSFGSDTQYF,TGTGCCAGCAGTTTCGGGTCAGATACGCAGTATTTT
TRBJ2-7,NA,NA,TRBV5-4,CASSAVGAGTYEQYF,TGTGCCAGCAGCGCGGTCGGGGCAGGGACCTACGAGCAGTACTTC
TRBJ2-5,NA,NA,TRBV2,CASSVPRDFQETQYF,TGTGCCAGCAGTGTACCCCGGGACTTTCAAGAGACCCAGTACTTC
TRBJ1-1,NA,NA,TRBV6-5,CASSSGGRTEAFF,TGTGCCAGCAGTTCGGGGGGTAGGACTGAAGCTTTCTTT
TRBJ1-2,NA,NA,TRBV3-1/TRBV3-2,CASSRRTTDSFYGYTF,TGTGCCAGCAGCCGGCGGACAACCGATTCGTTCTATGGCTACACCTTC
TRBJ2-5,NA,NA,TRBV6-5,CASRQGRETQYF,TGTGCCAGCAGACAGGGACGGGAGACCCAGTACTTC
TRBJ2-7,NA,NA,TRBV6-5,CASSETPYYEQYF,TGTGCCAGCAGCGAGACTCCCTACTACGAGCAGTACTTC
TRBJ1-5,NA,once,TRBV5-6,CASSLDGDQPQHF,TGTGCCAGCAGCTTGGATGGGGATCAGCCCCAGCATTTT
TRBJ2-1,NA,NA,TRBV5-1,CASTLGQAHNEQFF,TGCGCCAGCACTTTGGGGCAGGCACACAATGAGCAGTTCTTC
TRBJ1-5,TRBD1,few,TRBV2,CASSETGGDLPQHF,TGTGCCAGCAGTGAGACAGGGGGGGATCTGCCCCAGCATTTT
TRBJ1-4,NA,once,TRBV6-6,CASSYRGGDEKLFF,TGTGCCAGCAGTTACAGGGGCGGTGATGAAAAACTGTTTTTT
TRBJ1-5,TRBD1,NA,TRBV10-3,CAISGVPGGDSNQPQHF,TGTGCCATCAGCGGGGTCCCAGGGGGCGACAGCAATCAGCCCCAGCATTTT
TRBJ1-2,NA,once,TRBV6-5,CASSASAYSNYGYTF,TGTGCCAGCAGCGCTTCCGCCTATTCTAACTATGGCTACACCTTC
TRBJ2-1,NA,once,TRBV7-6,CASSLGHGGYEQFF,TGTGCCAGCAGCTTAGGTCACGGGGGATATGAGCAGTTCTTC
TRBJ2-5,TRBD1,NA,TRBV7-9,CASSQGDRGHQETQYF,TGTGCCAGCAGCCAGGGGGACAGGGGGCACCAAGAGACCCAGTACTTC
TRBJ1-3,NA,NA,TRBV7-9,CASSLAGSGNTIYF,TGTGCCAGCAGCTTAGCGGGGAGCGGAAACACCATATATTTT
TRBJ2-7,NA,NA,TRBV10-2,CASSESNRGPYEQYF,TGCGCCAGCAGTGAGTCTAATCGGGGCCCCTACGAGCAGTACTTC
TRBJ1-5,NA,NA,TRBV6-5,CASSYSLNQPQHF,TGTGCCAGCAGTTACTCCCTGAATCAGCCCCAGCATTTT
TRBJ1-1,NA,NA,TRBV2,CASTRVNTEAFF,TGTGCCAGCACCAGGGTGAACACTGAAGCTTTCTTT
TRBJ2-5,NA,once,TRBV20-1,CSARASETQYF,TGCAGTGCTAGAGCCTCGGAGACCCAGTACTTC
TRBJ2-1,TRBD2,NA,TRBV20-1,CSASVGTSGPYNEQFF,TGCAGTGCTAGTGTAGGGACTAGCGGACCCTACAATGAGCAGTTCTTC
TRBJ1-5,NA,NA,TRBV6-5,CASKEQSLGNQPQHF,TGTGCCAGCAAGGAACAGAGTTTGGGCAATCAGCCCCAGCATTTT
TRBJ1-2,NA,NA,TRBV6-5,CASSSPPFGVLVYTF,TGTGCCAGCAGCTCACCTCCCTTTGGCGTGCTAGTCTACACCTTC
TRBJ2-7,TRBD1,NA,TRBV10-3,CAISEGQGVHEQYF,TGTGCCATCAGTGAAGGGCAGGGGGTCCACGAGCAGTACTTC
TRBJ1-2,NA,NA,TRBV5-1,CASSLGVYGYTF,TGCGCCAGCAGCTTAGGGGTGTATGGCTACACCTTC
TRBJ2-5,NA,NA,TRBV5-5,CASSVESLGGETQYF,TGTGCCAGCAGCGTGGAGTCCCTTGGAGGAGAGACCCAGTACTTC
TRBJ1-4,NA,NA,TRBV5-1,CASSLNYPTNEKLFF,TGCGCCAGCAGCTTGAACTACCCAACTAATGAAAAACTGTTTTTT
TRBJ1-1,TRBD1,NA,TRBV9,CASSPYSGQGGRTEAFF,TGTGCCAGCAGCCCCTATTCCGGACAGGGGGGAAGGACTGAAGCTTTCTTT
TRBJ1-2,TRBD1,NA,TRBV29-1,CSVVGQGNYGYTF,TGCAGCGTCGTAGGACAGGGAAACTATGGCTACACCTTC
TRBJ2-2,NA,once,TRBV2,CASSEGGRSNTGELFF,TGTGCCAGCAGTGAAGGGGGCAGGTCGAACACCGGGGAGCTGTTTTTT
TRBJ1-4,NA,few,TRBV2,CAWQTVGEKLFF,TGTGCCTGGCAGACAGTGGGCGAAAAACTGTTTTTT
TRBJ2-1,NA,NA,TRBV6-8,CASILARRGLYNEQFF,TGTGCCAGCATTTTAGCGCGCAGGGGTCTATACAATGAGCAGTTCTTC
TRBJ1-6,TRBD1,NA,TRBV7-2,CASSFGQGSSPLHF,TGTGCCAGCAGCTTCGGACAGGGTTCTTCACCCCTCCACTTT
TRBJ1-2,TRBD1,NA,TRBV6-5,CASSTLGQGGGYTF,TGTGCCAGCAGTACCCTTGGACAGGGGGGAGGCTACACCTTC
TRBJ1-5,TRBD1,NA,TRBV7-9,CASSLVGRGLNQPQHF,TGTGCCAGCAGCTTAGTCGGCAGGGGGCTAAATCAGCCCCAGCATTTT
TRBJ1-6,TRBD1,NA,TRBV2,CASSDGQGGSPLHF,TGTGCCAGCAGTGATGGACAGGGAGGTTCACCCCTCCACTTT